These T cell receptor beta chains were read from a single sample in a study of radiation and T cells in renal cell carcinoma. Assay: immunoSEQ multiplex PCR; the TCRdb copy retains only in-frame clones and omits some. The repertoire holds almost 50,000 clones, with about 80% as singletons. This sample comprised blood, obtained from a patient whose treatment included radiotherapy and nephrectomy. These receptors originate from a woman aged 65 to 85 with renal cell carcinoma. Each CDR3 is given with its conserved first and last residue. Each record gives: V gene, clone size, D gene, J gene, CDR3 protein, CDR3 DNA. The D gene is left open where the match is weak. Clone size is shown for a subset of rows, as once, few, many or a class of expanded clone.

V: TRBV7-6
size: -
D: -
J: TRBJ1-1
CDR3: CASSPYRVSEAFF
DNA: TGTGCCAGCAGCCCGTACAGGGTATCTGAGGCTTTCTTT

V: TRBV9
size: -
D: -
J: TRBJ2-5
CDR3: CASSPWAQETQYF
DNA: TGTGCCAGCAGCCCGTGGGCTCAAGAGACCCAGTACTTC

V: TRBV10-3
size: -
D: TRBD1
J: TRBJ2-2
CDR3: CASRQGTGELFF
DNA: TGTGCCTCCAGACAGGGCACCGGGGAGCTGTTTTTT

V: TRBV29-1
size: -
D: TRBD1
J: TRBJ2-3
CDR3: CSVGQGGDTQYF
DNA: TGCAGCGTTGGACAGGGCGGAGATACGCAGTATTTT

V: TRBV30
size: -
D: TRBD2
J: TRBJ2-7
CDR3: CAWSIGTSGRSWEQYF
DNA: TGTGCCTGGAGTATCGGGACTAGCGGGAGGAGTTGGGAGCAGTACTTC

V: TRBV4-2
size: -
D: -
J: TRBJ2-7
CDR3: CASSQASEDTYTYEQYF
DNA: TGTGCCAGCAGCCAAGCCTCCGAGGACACCTACACCTACGAGCAGTACTTC

V: TRBV19
size: -
D: -
J: TRBJ2-4
CDR3: CASSIGRVLAKNIQYF
DNA: TGTGCCAGTAGTATCGGCAGGGTCCTAGCCAAAAACATTCAGTACTTC

V: TRBV27
size: -
D: -
J: TRBJ1-6
CDR3: CASNLNGDNSPLHF
DNA: TGTGCCAGCAATTTAAACGGGGATAATTCACCCCTCCACTTT

V: TRBV6-5
size: -
D: TRBD1
J: TRBJ2-3
CDR3: CASSYRPGQGSDTQYF
DNA: TGTGCCAGCAGTTACCGTCCGGGACAGGGATCCGATACGCAGTATTTT

V: TRBV6-5
size: -
D: -
J: TRBJ1-4
CDR3: CASSRLGRLPEKLFF
DNA: TGTGCCAGCAGCCGTCTAGGGCGATTGCCAGAAAAACTGTTTTTT

V: TRBV4-1
size: many
D: TRBD1
J: TRBJ1-1
CDR3: CASSPRQGLVVAEAFF
DNA: TGCGCCAGCAGCCCCCGACAGGGCTTGGTAGTGGCTGAAGCTTTCTTT

V: TRBV15
size: -
D: -
J: TRBJ2-7
CDR3: CATSRDLAYEQYF
DNA: TGTGCCACCAGCAGAGATTTGGCCTACGAGCAGTACTTC

V: TRBV7-6
size: once
D: -
J: TRBJ2-3
CDR3: CASSLDTGSDTQYF
DNA: TGTGCCAGCAGCTTGGATACAGGCTCAGATACGCAGTATTTT

V: TRBV6-1
size: once
D: -
J: TRBJ2-1
CDR3: CASTWNNEQFF
DNA: TGTGCCAGCACATGGAACAATGAGCAGTTCTTC

V: TRBV6-6
size: few
D: -
J: TRBJ2-3
CDR3: CASSYTRGATDTQYF
DNA: TGTGCCAGCAGTTACACCCGGGGGGCTACAGATACGCAGTATTTT

V: TRBV7-2
size: -
D: TRBD2
J: TRBJ2-1
CDR3: CASSRAGGPSYNEQFF
DNA: TGTGCCAGCAGCCGAGCGGGAGGGCCCTCCTACAATGAGCAGTTCTTC

V: TRBV4-1
size: -
D: TRBD1
J: TRBJ1-5
CDR3: CASSPNRGLADQPQHF
DNA: TGCGCCAGCAGCCCGAACAGGGGACTCGCGGATCAGCCCCAGCATTTT

V: TRBV6-5
size: -
D: TRBD2
J: TRBJ2-5
CDR3: CASSYLGGGAEWTQYF
DNA: TGTGCCAGCAGTTACCTCGGGGGGGGCGCTGAATGGACCCAGTACTTC

V: TRBV7-7
size: -
D: -
J: TRBJ2-5
CDR3: CASSSGRTYQETQYF
DNA: TGTGCCAGCAGTTCCGGACGGACGTACCAGGAGACCCAGTACTTC

V: TRBV20-1
size: -
D: -
J: TRBJ2-3
CDR3: CSARVGDTQYF
DNA: TGCAGTGCTAGGGTTGGGGATACGCAGTATTTT

V: TRBV5-6
size: -
D: -
J: TRBJ2-7
CDR3: CASSRGASSYEQYF
DNA: TGTGCCAGCAGTCGAGGGGCTAGCTCCTACGAGCAGTACTTC

V: TRBV13
size: -
D: -
J: TRBJ2-1
CDR3: CASSPSGKGFNEQFF
DNA: TGTGCCAGCAGCCCTTCGGGAAAGGGTTTCAATGAGCAGTTCTTC

V: TRBV6-5
size: -
D: TRBD2
J: TRBJ2-7
CDR3: CASSAPGGYEQYF
DNA: TGTGCCAGCAGTGCCCCGGGGGGCTACGAGCAGTACTTC

V: TRBV7-2
size: -
D: -
J: TRBJ2-1
CDR3: CASTFDRASNEQFF
DNA: TGTGCCAGCACCTTCGACCGAGCCAGCAATGAGCAGTTCTTC

V: TRBV6-1
size: -
D: -
J: TRBJ1-5
CDR3: CASSESGVGQPQHF
DNA: TGTGCCAGCAGTGAATCAGGGGTTGGACAGCCCCAGCATTTT

V: TRBV5-4
size: -
D: TRBD1
J: TRBJ1-6
CDR3: CASSLQGAGNSPLHF
DNA: TGTGCCAGCAGCTTACAGGGGGCCGGGAATTCACCCCTCCACTTT

V: TRBV28
size: -
D: -
J: TRBJ2-1
CDR3: CASSVMRGDEFF
DNA: TGTGCCAGCAGTGTCATGAGGGGGGACGAGTTCTTC